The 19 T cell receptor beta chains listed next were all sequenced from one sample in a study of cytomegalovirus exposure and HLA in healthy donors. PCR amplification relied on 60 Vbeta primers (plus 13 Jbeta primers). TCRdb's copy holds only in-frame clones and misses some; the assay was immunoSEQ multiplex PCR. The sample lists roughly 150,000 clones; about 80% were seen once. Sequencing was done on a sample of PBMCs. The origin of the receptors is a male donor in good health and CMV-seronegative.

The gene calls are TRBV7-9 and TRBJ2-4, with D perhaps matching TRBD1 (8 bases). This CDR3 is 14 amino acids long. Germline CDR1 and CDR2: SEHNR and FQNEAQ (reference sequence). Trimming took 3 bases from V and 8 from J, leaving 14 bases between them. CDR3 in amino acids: CASSFITGGDIQYF. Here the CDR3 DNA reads TGTGCCAGCAGCTTTATAACAGGGGGGGACATTCAGTACTTC. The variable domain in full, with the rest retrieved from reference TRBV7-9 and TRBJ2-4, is DTGVSQNPRHKITKRGQNVTFRCDPISEHNRLYWYRQTLGQGPEFLTYFQNEAQLEKSRLLSDRFSAERPKGSFSTLEIQRTEQGDSAMYLCASSFITGGDIQYFGAGTRLSVL.

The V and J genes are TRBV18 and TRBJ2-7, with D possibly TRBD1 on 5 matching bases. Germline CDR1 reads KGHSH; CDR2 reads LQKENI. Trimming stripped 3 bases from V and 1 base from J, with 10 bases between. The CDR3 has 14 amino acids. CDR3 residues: CASSPMTASYEQYF. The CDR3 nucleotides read TGTGCCAGCTCACCCATGACAGCTTCCTACGAGCAGTACTTC. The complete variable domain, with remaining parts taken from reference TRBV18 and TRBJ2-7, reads NAGVMQNPRHLVRRRGQEARLRCSPMKGHSHVYWYRQLPEEGLKFMVYLQKENIIDESGMPKERFSAEFPKEGPSILRIQQVVRGDSAAYFCASSPMTASYEQYFGPGTRLTVT.

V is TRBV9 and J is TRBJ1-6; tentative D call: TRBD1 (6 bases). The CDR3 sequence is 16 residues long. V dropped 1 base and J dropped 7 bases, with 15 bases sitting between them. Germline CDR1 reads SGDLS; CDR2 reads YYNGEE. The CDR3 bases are TGTGCCAGCAGCGTATGGGGGGGCACGGAGAATTCACCCCTCCACTTT. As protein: CASSVWGGTENSPLHF.

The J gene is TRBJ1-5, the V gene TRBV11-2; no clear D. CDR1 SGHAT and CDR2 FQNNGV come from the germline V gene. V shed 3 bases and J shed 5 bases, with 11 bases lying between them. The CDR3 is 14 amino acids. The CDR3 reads CASSLAGSYQPQHF. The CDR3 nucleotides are TGTGCCAGCAGCTTGGCGGGGAGTTATCAGCCCCAGCATTTT.

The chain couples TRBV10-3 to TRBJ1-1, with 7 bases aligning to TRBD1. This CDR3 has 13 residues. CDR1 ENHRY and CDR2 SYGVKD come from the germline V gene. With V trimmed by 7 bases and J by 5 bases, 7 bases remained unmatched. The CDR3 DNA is TGTGCCATCATTGGGACAGAAGATACTGAAGCTTTCTTT. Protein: CAIIGTEDTEAFF.

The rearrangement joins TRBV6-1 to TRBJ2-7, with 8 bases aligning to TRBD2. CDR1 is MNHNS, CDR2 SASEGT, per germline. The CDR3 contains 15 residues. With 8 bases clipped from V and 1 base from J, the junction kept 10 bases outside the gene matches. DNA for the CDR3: TGTGCCAGCCCACCTGCGGGACTAGGATCCTACGAGCAGTACTTC. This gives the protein CASPPAGLGSYEQYF.

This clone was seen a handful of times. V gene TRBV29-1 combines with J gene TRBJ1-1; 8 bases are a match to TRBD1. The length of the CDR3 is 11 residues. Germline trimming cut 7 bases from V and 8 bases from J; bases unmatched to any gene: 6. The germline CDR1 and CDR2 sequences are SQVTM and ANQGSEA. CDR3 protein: CSGYRGWEAFF. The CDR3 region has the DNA TGCAGCGGGTACAGGGGGTGGGAAGCTTTCTTT.

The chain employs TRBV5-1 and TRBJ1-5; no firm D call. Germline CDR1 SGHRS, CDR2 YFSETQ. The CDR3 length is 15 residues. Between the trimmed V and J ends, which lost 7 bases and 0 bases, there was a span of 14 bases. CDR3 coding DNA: TGCGCCAGCTCCCCAACACCAGATAGCAATCAGCCCCAGCATTTT. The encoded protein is CASSPTPDSNQPQHF. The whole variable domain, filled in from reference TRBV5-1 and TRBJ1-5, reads KAGVTQTPRYLIKTRGQQVTLSCSPISGHRSVSWYQQTPGQGLQFLFEYFSETQRNKGNFPGRFSGRQFSNSRSEMNVSTLELGDSALYLCASSPTPDSNQPQHFGDGTRLSIL.

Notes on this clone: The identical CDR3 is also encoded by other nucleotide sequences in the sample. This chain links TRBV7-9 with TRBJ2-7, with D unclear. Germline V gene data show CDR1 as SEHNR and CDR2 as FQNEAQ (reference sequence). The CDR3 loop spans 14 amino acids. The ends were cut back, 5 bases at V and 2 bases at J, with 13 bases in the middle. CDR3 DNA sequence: TGTGCCAGCAGCCCTCAGGATTTCACCTACGAGCAGTACTTC. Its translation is CASSPQDFTYEQYF. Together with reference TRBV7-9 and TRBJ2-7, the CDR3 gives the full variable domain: DTGVSQNPRHKITKRGQNVTFRCDPISEHNRLYWYRQTLGQGPEFLTYFQNEAQLEKSRLLSDRFSAERPKGSFSTLEIQRTEQGDSAMYLCASSPQDFTYEQYFGPGTRLTVT.

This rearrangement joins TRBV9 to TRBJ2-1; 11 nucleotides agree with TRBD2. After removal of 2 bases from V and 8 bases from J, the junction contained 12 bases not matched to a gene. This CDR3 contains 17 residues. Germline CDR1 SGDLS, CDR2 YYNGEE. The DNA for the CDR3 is TGTGCCAGCAGCGTCGGGCTAGCGGGGGGCCATTTGGATGAGCAGTTCTTC. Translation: CASSVGLAGGHLDEQFF.

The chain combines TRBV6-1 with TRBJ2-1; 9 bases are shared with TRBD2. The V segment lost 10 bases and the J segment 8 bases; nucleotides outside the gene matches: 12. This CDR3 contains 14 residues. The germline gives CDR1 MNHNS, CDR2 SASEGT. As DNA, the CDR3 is TGTGCCATGGGGGGTAGCGGGAGTGTCGATGAGCAGTTCTTC. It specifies CAMGGSGSVDEQFF.

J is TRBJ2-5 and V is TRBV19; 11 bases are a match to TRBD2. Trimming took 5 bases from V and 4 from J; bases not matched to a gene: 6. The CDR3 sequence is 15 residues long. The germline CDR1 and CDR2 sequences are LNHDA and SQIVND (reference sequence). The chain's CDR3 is CASSFGGLAAETQYF. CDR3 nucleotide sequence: TGTGCCAGTAGTTTTGGGGGACTAGCGGCAGAGACCCAGTACTTC.

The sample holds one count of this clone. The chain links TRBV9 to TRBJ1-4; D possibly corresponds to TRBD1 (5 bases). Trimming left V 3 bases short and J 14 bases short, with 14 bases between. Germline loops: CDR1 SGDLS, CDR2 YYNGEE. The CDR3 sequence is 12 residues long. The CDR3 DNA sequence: TGTGCCAGCAGCGCGGGGGGGGAGGACCTGTTTTTT. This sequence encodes CASSAGGEDLFF. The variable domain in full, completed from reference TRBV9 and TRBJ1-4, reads DSGVTQTPKHLITATGQRVTLRCSPRSGDLSVYWYQQSLDQGLQFLIQYYNGEERAKGNILERFSAQQFPDLHSELNLSSLELGDSALYFCASSAGGEDLFFGSGTQLSVL.

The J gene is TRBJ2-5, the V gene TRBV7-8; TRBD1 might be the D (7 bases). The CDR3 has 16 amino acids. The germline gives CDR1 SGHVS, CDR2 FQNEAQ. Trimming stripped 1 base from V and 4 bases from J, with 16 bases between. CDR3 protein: CASSLEGRRQGETQYF. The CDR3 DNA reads TGTGCCAGCAGCTTAGAAGGGAGGAGACAGGGAGAGACCCAGTACTTC. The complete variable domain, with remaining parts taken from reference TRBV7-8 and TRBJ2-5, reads GAGVSQSPRYKVAKRGQDVALRCDPISGHVSLFWYQQALGQGPEFLTYFQNEAQLDKSGLPSDRFFAERPEGSVSTLKIQRTQQEDSAVYLCASSLEGRRQGETQYFGPGTRLLVL.

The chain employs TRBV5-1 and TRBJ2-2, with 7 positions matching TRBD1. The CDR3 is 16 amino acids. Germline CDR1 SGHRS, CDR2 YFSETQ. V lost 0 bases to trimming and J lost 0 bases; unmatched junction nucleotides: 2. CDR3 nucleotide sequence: TGCGCCAGCAGCTTGGCCGGACAGGCGAACACCGGGGAGCTGTTTTTT. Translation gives CASSLAGQANTGELFF.

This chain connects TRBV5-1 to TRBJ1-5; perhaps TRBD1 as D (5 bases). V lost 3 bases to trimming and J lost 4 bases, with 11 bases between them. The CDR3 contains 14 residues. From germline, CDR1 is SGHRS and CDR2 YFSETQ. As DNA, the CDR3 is TGCGCCAGCAGCTCAATTGGGGGGAATCAGCCCCAGCATTTT. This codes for CASSSIGGNQPQHF.

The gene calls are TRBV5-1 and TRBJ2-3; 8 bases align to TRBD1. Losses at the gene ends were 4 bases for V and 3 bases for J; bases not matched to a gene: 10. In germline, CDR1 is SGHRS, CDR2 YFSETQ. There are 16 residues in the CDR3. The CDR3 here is CASSQLTGVGTDTQYF. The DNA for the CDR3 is TGCGCCAGCAGCCAACTGACAGGGGTAGGAACAGATACGCAGTATTTT.

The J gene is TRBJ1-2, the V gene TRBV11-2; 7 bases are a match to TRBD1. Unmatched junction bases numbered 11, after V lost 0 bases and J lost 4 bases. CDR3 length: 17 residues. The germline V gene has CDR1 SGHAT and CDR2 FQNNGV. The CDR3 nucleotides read TGTGCCAGCAGCTTAGATCGGGGACAGCTATATAGCTATGGCTACACCTTC. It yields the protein CASSLDRGQLYSYGYTF.

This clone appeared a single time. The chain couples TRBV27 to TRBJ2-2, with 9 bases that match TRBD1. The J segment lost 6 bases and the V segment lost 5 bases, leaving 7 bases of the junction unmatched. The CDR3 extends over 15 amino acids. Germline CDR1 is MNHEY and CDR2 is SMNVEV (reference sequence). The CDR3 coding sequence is TGTGCCAGCAGTAGCCTGGACAGGGGATCCGGGGAGCTGTTTTTT. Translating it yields CASSSLDRGSGELFF.